This T cell receptor beta chain originates from a study of cytomegalovirus exposure and HLA in healthy donors. The PCR ran on 60 Vbeta and 13 Jbeta primers. Sequencing used immunoSEQ multiplex PCR; TCRdb keeps in-frame clones, though not all of them. The sample lists over 150,000 clones, roughly 85% seen once, with 2.1% in the top ten. The CDR3 has 15 residues. Germline V gene sequence: CDR1 MNHEY, CDR2 SMNVEV (reference sequence). The trim removed 5 bases at V and 7 bases at J, leaving 10 bases unmatched. What was sequenced was PBMCs. The receptor comes from a middle-aged man in good health and CMV-seronegative. This chain joins TRBV27 and TRBJ1-4; 7 bases align to TRBD1. The CDR3 spells CASSTRGRGAEKLFF. CDR3 in DNA: TGTGCCAGCAGTACAAGGGGCAGGGGGGCTGAAAAACTGTTTTTT. The full variable domain, with the rest looked up from reference TRBV27 and TRBJ1-4, is EAQVTQNPRYLITVTGKKLTVTCSQNMNHEYMSWYRQDPGLGLRQIYYSMNVEVTDKGDVPEGYKVSRKEKRNFPLILESPSPNQTSLYFCASSTRGRGAEKLFFGSGTQLSVL.